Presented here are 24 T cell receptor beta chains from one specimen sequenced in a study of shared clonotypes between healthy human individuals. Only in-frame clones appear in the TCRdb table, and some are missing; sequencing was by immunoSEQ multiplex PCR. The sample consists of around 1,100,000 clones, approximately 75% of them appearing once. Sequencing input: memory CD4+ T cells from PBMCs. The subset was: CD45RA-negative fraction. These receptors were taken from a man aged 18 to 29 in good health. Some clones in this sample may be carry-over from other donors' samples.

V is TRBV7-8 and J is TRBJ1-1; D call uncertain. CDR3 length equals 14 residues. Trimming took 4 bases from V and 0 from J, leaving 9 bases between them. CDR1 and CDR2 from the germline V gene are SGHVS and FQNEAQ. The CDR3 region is CASSSVLLNTEAFF. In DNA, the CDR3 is TGTGCCAGCAGCTCCGTTCTGCTGAACACTGAAGCTTTCTTT.

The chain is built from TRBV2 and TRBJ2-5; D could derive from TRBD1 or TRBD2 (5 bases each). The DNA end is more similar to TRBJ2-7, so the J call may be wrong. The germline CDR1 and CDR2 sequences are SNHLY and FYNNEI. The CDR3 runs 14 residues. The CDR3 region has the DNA TGTGCCAGCAGTGAAAGCAGGGAGAGGAACGAGCAGTACTTC. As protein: CASSESRERNEQYF.

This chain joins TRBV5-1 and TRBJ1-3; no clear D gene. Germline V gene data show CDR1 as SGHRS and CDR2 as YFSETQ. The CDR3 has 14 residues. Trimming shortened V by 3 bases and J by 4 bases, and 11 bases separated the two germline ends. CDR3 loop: CASSSTTGGNTIYF. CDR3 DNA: TGCGCCAGCAGCTCTACAACGGGAGGAAACACCATATATTTT.

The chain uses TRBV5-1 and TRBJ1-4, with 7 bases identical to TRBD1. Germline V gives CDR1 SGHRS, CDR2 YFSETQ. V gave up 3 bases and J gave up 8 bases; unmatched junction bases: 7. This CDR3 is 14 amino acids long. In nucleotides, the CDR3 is TGCGCCAGCAGCTGGGCACAGGGGAAGGAAAAACTGTTTTTT. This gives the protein CASSWAQGKEKLFF.

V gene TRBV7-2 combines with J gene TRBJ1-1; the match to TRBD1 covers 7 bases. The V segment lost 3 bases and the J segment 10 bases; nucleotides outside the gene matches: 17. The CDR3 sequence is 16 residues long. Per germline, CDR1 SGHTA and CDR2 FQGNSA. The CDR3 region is CASSFGRGRVYTPAFF. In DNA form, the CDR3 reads TGTGCCAGCAGCTTTGGAAGGGGGCGCGTGTATACTCCAGCTTTCTTT.

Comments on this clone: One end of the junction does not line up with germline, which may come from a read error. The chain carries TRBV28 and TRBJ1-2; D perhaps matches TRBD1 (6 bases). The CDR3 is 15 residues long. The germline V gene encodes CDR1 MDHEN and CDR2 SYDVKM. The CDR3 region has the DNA TGCGACCCCCCCCCACTGTTACAGGGCTGGGGAGGCTACACCTTC. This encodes CDPPPLLQGWGGYTF.

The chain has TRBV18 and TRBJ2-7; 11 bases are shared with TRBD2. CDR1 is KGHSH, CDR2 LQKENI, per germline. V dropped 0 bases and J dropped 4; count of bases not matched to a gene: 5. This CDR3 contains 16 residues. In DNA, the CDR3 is TGTGCCAGCTCACCACCGGGACTAGCGGAGGGGTACGAGCAGTACTTC. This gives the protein CASSPPGLAEGYEQYF.

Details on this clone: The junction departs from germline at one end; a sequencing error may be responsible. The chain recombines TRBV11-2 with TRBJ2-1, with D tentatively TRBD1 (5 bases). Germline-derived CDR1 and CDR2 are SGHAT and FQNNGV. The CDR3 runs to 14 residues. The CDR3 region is CASSSLYSDKEQFF. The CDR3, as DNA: TGTGCCAGCAGCTCGCTTTACTCGGACAAGGAGCAGTTCTTC.

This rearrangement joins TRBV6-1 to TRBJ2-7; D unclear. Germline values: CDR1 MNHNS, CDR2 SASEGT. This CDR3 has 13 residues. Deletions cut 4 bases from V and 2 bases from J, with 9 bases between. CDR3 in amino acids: CASSAMPTYEQYF. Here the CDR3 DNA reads TGTGCCAGCAGTGCTATGCCGACCTACGAGCAGTACTTC.

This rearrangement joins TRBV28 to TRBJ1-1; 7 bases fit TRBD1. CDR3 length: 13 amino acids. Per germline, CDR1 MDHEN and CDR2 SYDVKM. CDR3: CVVKQGLNTEAFF. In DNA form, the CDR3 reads TGTGTCGTAAAACAGGGGCTTAACACTGAAGCTTTCTTT.

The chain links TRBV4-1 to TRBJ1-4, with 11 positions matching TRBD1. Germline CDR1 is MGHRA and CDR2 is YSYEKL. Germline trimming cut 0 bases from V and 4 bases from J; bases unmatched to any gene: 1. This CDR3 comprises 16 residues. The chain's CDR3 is CASSQEGTGGNEKLFF. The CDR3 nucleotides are TGCGCCAGCAGCCAAGAAGGGACAGGGGGTAATGAAAAACTGTTTTTT.

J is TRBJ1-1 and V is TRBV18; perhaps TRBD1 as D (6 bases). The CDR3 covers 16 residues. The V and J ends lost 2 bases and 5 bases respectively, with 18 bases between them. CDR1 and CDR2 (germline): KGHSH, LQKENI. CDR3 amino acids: CASSPIAAGARTEAFF. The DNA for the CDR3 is TGTGCCAGCTCACCAATCGCAGCAGGGGCCCGGACTGAAGCTTTCTTT.

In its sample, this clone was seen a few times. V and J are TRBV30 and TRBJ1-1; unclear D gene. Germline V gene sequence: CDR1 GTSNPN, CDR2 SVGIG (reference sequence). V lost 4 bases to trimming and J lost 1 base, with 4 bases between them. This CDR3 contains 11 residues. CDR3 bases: TGTGCCTGGATTTGGAACACTGAAGCTTTCTTT. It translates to CAWIWNTEAFF.

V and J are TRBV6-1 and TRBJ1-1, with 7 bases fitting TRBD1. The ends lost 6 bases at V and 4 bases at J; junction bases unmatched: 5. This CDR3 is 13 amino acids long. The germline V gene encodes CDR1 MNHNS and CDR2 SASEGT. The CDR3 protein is CASRDREGTEAFF. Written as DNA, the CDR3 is TGTGCCAGCAGAGACAGGGAAGGCACTGAAGCTTTCTTT.

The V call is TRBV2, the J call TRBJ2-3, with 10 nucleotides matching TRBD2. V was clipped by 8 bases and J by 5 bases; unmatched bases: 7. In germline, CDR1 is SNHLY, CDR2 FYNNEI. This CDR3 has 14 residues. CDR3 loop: CASRPSGRRDTQYF. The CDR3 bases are TGTGCCAGCCGCCCTAGCGGGAGAAGAGATACGCAGTATTTT.

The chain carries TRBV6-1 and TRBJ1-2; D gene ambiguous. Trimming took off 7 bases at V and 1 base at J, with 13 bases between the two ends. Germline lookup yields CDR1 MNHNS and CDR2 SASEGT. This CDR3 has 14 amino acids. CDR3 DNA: TGTGCCAGCACCAAGCCCCAGATTAACTATGGCTACACCTTC. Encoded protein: CASTKPQINYGYTF.

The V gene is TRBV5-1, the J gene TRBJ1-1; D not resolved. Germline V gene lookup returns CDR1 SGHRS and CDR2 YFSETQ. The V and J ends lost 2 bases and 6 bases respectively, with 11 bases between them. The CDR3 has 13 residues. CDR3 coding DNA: TGCGCCAGCAGCTTTGTCACCGCAGCTGAAGCTTTCTTT. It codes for CASSFVTAAEAFF.

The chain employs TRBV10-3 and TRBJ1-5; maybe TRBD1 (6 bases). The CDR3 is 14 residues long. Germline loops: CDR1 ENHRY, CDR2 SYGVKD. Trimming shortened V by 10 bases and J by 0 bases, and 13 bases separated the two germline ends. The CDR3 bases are TGTGCCAGCAGGACAGATAATAGCAATCAGCCCCAGCATTTT. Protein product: CASRTDNSNQPQHF.

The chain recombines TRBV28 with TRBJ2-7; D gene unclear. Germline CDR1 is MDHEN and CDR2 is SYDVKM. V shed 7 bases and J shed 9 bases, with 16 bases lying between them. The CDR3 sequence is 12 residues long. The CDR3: CASNTARSGQYF. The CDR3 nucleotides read TGTGCCAGCAATACAGCGAGGTCCGGGCAGTACTTC.

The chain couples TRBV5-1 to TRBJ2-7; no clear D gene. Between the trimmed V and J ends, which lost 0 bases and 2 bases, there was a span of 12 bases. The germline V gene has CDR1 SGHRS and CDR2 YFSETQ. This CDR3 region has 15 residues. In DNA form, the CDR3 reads TGCGCCAGCAGCTTGGCCCTAGGCCTAACCTACGAGCAGTACTTC. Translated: CASSLALGLTYEQYF.

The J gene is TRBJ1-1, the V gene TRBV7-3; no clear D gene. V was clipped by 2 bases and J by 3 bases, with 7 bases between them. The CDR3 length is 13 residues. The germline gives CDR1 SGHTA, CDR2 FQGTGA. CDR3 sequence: CASSLLLDTEAFF. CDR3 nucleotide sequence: TGTGCCAGCAGCTTATTACTGGACACTGAAGCTTTCTTT.

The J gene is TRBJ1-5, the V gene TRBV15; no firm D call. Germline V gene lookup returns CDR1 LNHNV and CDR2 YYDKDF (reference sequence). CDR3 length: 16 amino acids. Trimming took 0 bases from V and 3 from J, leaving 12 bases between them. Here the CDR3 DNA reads TGTGCCACCAGCAGAGAAGGGTTCTCCCCCAATCAGCCCCAGCATTTT. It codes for CATSREGFSPNQPQHF.

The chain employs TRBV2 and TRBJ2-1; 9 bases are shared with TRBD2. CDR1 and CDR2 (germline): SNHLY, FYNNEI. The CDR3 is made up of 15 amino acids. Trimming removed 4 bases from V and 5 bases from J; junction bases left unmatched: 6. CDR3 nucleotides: TGTGCCAGCAGTGTCTCTAGCGGGGCCAACAATGAGCAGTTCTTC. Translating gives CASSVSSGANNEQFF.

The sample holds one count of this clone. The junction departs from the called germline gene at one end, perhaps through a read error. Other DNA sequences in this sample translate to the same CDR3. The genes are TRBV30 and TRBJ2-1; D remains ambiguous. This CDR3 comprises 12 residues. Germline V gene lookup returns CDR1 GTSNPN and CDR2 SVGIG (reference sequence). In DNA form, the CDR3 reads TGTGCCTGGAGTGGTGGTGGGGATGAACAGTTCTTC. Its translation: CAWSGGGDEQFF.